This is a list of T cell receptor beta chains from one sample in a study of blood T cells in healthy people across ages. One entry per CDR3 protein results from TCRdb running MiXCR on the 5' RACE reads. The sample has 450,000 to 600,000 distinct CDR3 sequences, about a quarter seen once. These same data were also listed under a study on T cells of mothers and their children.

Sequencing used blood. The receptor set was obtained from a boy younger than 10 in good health. Each CDR3 is given with its conserved first and last residue. D genes are given only for firm matches. Only some rows state a clone size, as once, few, many or a class for expanded clones.

TRBJ2-4	TRBV21-1	.	.	CASNSTADPAKNIQYF	TGTGCCAGCAACTCGACAGCGGACCCTGCCAAAAACATTCAGTACTTC
TRBJ1-5	TRBV12-3/TRBV12-4	few	TRBD1	CASSLGTGDQPQHF	TGTGCCAGCAGTTTAGGGACAGGGGATCAGCCCCAGCATTTT
TRBJ2-1	TRBV30	few	TRBD2	CAWSAPLAGSSYNEQFF	TGTGCCTGGAGTGCACCCCTAGCGGGGAGCTCCTACAATGAGCAGTTCTTC
TRBJ2-4	TRBV28	many	.	CASSPRMSGKNIQYF	TGTGCCAGCAGCCCTCGTATGAGCGGCAAAAACATTCAGTACTTC
TRBJ2-5	TRBV27	few	TRBD1	CASSERRGRGEGEQYF	TGTGCCAGCAGTGAACGCAGGGGGCGGGGTGAAGGGGAGCAGTACTTC
TRBJ1-2	TRBV7-6	few	.	CASSSGRVRPNYGYTF	TGTGCCAGCAGCTCAGGCAGGGTCCGCCCTAACTATGGCTACACCTTC
TRBJ2-1	TRBV7-8	.	.	CASSPNRGGPSYNEQFF	TGTGCCAGCAGCCCTAATCGAGGGGGACCCTCCTACAATGAGCAGTTCTTC
TRBJ2-5	TRBV4-3	.	TRBD1	CASSVTGGSETQYF	TGCGCCAGCAGCGTTACAGGGGGCAGCGAGACCCAGTACTTC
TRBJ1-4	TRBV9	.	.	CASSVASMDEKLFF	TGTGCCAGCAGCGTAGCATCGATGGATGAAAAACTGTTTTTT
TRBJ1-4	TRBV5-5	.	TRBD1	CASNRGGEKPFF	TGTGCCAGCAACAGGGGGGGCGAAAAACCGTTTTTT
TRBJ2-5	TRBV29-1	many	.	CSVEKYKETQYF	TGCAGCGTTGAAAAGTATAAAGAGACCCAGTACTTC